The present entry profiles one T cell receptor beta chain with its context. V was trimmed by 0 bases and J by 2 bases, leaving 11 bases between them. The CDR3 is 14 residues long. The germline CDR1 and CDR2 sequences are DFQATT and SNEGSKA (reference sequence). This sample stems from a study of CD8 T cells in Susac syndrome. The patients who served as multiple sclerosis controls were treatment-naive and had stable or active relapsing-remitting disease that fulfilled the revised McDonald criteria. Roughly 0.5 to 1 ug RNA was reverse transcribed with random hexamers. TCRdb passed the immunoSEQ multiplex PCR reads through MiXCR, listing each CDR3 protein once. The sample contains some 70,000 distinct CDR3 sequences, 85% to 95% of which appear only once.

V usage is TRBV20-1 and J usage is TRBJ2-7; perhaps TRBD1 as D (6 bases). The sequenced material came from CD8+ T cells from PBMCs. The sequence was collected from a human donor with multiple sclerosis. In DNA, the CDR3 is TGCAGTGCTAGAGATCAACAGGGTACCTACGAGCAGTACTTC. Translation gives CSARDQQGTYEQYF.